Shown below are 9 T cell receptor beta chains from a single sample sequenced in a study of CD8 T cells in ankylosing spondylitis. TCRdb ran MiXCR on the 5' RACE reads and lists one entry per CDR3 protein. The sample carries around 35,000 distinct CDR3 sequences, around an eighth recorded once. Sequenced: synovial fluid, either unsorted or a sorted T cell fraction (not recorded which). These receptors were taken from a male donor with ankylosing spondylitis.

In this sample, this clonotype turned up many times. This chain links TRBV6-1 with TRBJ2-7; the match to TRBD1 covers 8 bases. Germline V gene lookup returns CDR1 MNHNS and CDR2 SASEGT. This CDR3 has 13 amino acids. V was clipped by 8 bases and J by 6 bases; unmatched bases: 9. CDR3 coding DNA: TGTGCCAGCGGACCGTCAGGGGGCCGCGAGCAGTACTTC. It codes for CASGPSGGREQYF.

This clonotype has at least ten counts. The chain uses TRBV7-9 and TRBJ1-5; the D gene is possibly TRBD1 (5 bases). Germline V gene sequence: CDR1 SEHNR, CDR2 FQNEAQ (reference sequence). This CDR3 is built from 15 residues. V was clipped by 2 bases and J by 5 bases, with 13 bases between them. The CDR3 reads CASSLSRAGDQPQHF. Here the CDR3 DNA reads TGTGCCAGCAGCTTAAGTCGTGCGGGGGATCAGCCCCAGCATTTT.

This clonotype has just a few counts. This chain joins TRBV29-1 and TRBJ1-1; D unresolved. The CDR3 contains 11 residues. From germline, CDR1 is SQVTM and CDR2 ANQGSEA. CDR3 nucleotides: TGCACCCCAACAAAGGGCACTGAAGCTTTCTTT. Translating it yields CTPTKGTEAFF.

The rearrangement uses TRBV12-3 or TRBV12-4 and TRBJ2-7, with TRBD1 identical over 9 bases. CDR3 length: 12 amino acids. J gave up 7 bases and V 5 bases, and 3 bases lay outside the gene matches. The CDR3 sequence: CASSRTGDEQYF. DNA of the CDR3: TGTGCCAGCAGTCGGACAGGGGATGAGCAGTACTTC.

The CDR3 coding sequence is TGTGCCAGCAGCGACGGTGCGGTTACAGCAGAGACCCAGTACTTC. It codes for CASSDGAVTAETQYF. The chain is built from TRBV16 and TRBJ2-5; D gene uncertain. V gave up 5 bases and J gave up 4 bases, with 17 bases separating them. Germline assignment: CDR1 KGHSY and CDR2 FQNENV. The CDR3 totals 15 residues.

This clonotype was observed at least ten times. The rearrangement uses TRBV20-1 and TRBJ2-7; D remains ambiguous. The CDR3 has 11 residues. The germline gives CDR1 DFQATT, CDR2 SNEGSKA (reference sequence). With 0 bases removed from V and 7 bases from J, the gap between germline ends came to 7 bases. CDR3 residues: CSARDLGEQYF. Written as DNA, the CDR3 is TGCAGTGCTAGAGATCTTGGGGAGCAGTACTTC.

This clonotype has ten or more counts. The chain employs TRBV18 and TRBJ2-5; D is unresolved. The V gene lost 2 bases and the J gene lost 5 bases, with 12 bases spanning the gap. This CDR3 region has 14 residues. CDR1 is KGHSH, CDR2 LQKENI, per germline. This CDR3 is CASSPWISGETQYF. The CDR3 DNA follows: TGTGCCAGCTCACCATGGATCTCTGGGGAGACCCAGTACTTC.

The chain employs TRBV7-9 and TRBJ2-7, with D perhaps TRBD1 or TRBD2 (5 bases each). The V gene's germline CDR1 is SEHNR and CDR2 FQNEAQ (reference sequence). V lost 4 bases and J lost 2, with 15 bases in between. The CDR3 covers 15 residues. The CDR3 region is CASSSSSGLTYEQYF. The CDR3 bases are TGTGCCAGCAGCTCCTCATCGGGGCTTACCTACGAGCAGTACTTC.

This clonotype has just a few counts. The chain carries TRBV6-1 and TRBJ2-6; D gene ambiguous. Trimming left V 2 bases short and J 0 bases short, with 5 bases between. This CDR3 comprises 15 residues. Per germline, CDR1 MNHNS and CDR2 SASEGT. The CDR3 sequence is CASSEHSSGANVLTF. The DNA of the CDR3 is TGTGCCAGCAGTGAACACAGCTCTGGGGCCAACGTCCTGACTTTC.